This TCR beta chain is drawn from a study of cytomegalovirus exposure and HLA in healthy donors. Findings and caveats of the study: One variant, a missense change in DCLRE1C, was linked in a later analysis to TCR beta V- and J-gene trimming.

The donors were healthy bone marrow donors. Donors were ostensibly healthy at sampling, although undocumented immune exposures were probable. About this clone itself: The antigen is undetermined.

The PCR employed 60 Vbeta primers together with 13 Jbeta primers. Profiled with immunoSEQ multiplex PCR; TCRdb holds only in-frame clones, not every one. The data contain roughly 120,000 clones, over 60% of them seen just once; the ten biggest clones take up less than 2.5%. The length of the CDR3 is 12 residues. Germline CDR1 reads SGHAT; CDR2 reads FQNNGV. V was shortened by 3 bases and J by 3 bases, with 5 bases between the two germline ends. What was sequenced was PBMCs. The V call is TRBV11-2, the J call TRBJ1-1; D is unclear. The origin of this receptor is a man aged 45-60 years in good health and CMV-seronegative. For the CDR3, the DNA is TGTGCCAGCAGCTTTTTAGACACTGAAGCTTTCTTT. It codes for CASSFLDTEAFF. The variable domain in full, completed from reference TRBV11-2 and TRBJ1-1, reads EAGVAQSPRYKIIEKRQSVAFWCNPISGHATLYWYQQILGQGPKLLIQFQNNGVVDDSQLPKDRFSAERLKGVDSTLKIQPAKLEDSAVYLCASSFLDTEAFFGQGTRLTVV.